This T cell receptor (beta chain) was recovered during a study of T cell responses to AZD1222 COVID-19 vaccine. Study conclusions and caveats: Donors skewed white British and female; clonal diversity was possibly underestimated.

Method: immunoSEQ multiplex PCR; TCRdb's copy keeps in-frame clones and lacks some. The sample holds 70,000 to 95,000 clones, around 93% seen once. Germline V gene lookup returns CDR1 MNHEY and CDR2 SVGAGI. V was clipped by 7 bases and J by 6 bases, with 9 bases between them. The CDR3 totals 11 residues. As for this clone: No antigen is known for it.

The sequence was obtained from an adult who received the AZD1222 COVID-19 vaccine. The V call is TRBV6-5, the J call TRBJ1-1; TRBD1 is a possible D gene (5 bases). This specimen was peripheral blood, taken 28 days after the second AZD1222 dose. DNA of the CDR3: TGTGCCAGCATTAGGGGCTCTGAAGCTTTCTTT. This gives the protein CASIRGSEAFF.